The sequence of this T cell receptor (beta chain) was determined in a study of cytomegalovirus exposure and HLA in healthy donors. This clone has more than one count but fewer than ten. Libraries were prepared by immunoSEQ multiplex PCR; TCRdb keeps only in-frame clonotypes and omits some of them. The data show 65,000 to 80,000 clones, about 94% seen once. Germline values: CDR1 LGHNA, CDR2 YNFKEQ. Trimming took off 0 bases at V and 2 bases at J, with 9 bases between the two ends. The CDR3 has 15 residues. Source material: PBMCs. The chain combines TRBV4-2 with TRBJ2-3; maybe TRBD2 (5 bases). The TCR was taken from a woman aged 18-29 years in good health and CMV-seronegative. CDR3 in amino acids: CASSQDPGNTDTQYF. The CDR3 DNA follows: TGTGCCAGCAGCCAAGATCCGGGGAACACAGATACGCAGTATTTT.